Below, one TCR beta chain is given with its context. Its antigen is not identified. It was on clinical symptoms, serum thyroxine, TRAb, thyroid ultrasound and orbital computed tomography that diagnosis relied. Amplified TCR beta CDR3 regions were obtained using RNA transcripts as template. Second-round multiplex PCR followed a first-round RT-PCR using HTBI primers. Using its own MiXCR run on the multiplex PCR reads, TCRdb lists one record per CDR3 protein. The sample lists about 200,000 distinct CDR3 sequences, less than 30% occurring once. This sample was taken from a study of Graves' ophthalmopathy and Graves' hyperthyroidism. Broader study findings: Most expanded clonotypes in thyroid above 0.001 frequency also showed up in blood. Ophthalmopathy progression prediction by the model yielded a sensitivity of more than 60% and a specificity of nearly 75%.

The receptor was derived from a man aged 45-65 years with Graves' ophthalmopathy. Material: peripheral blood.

The CDR3 here is CASSLVRGAPGYEQYF. CDR3 nucleotides: TGTGCCAGCAGTTTGGTTCGGGGGGCCCCGGGTTACGAGCAGTACTTC. The chain links TRBV6-5 to TRBJ2-7; maybe TRBD2 (7 bases). The V gene's germline CDR1 is MNHEY and CDR2 SVGAGI. Trimming stripped 4 bases from V and 4 bases from J, with 20 bases between. The CDR3 runs to 16 residues.